This entry lists 20 T cell receptor beta chains sequenced from one sample in a study of cytomegalovirus exposure and HLA in healthy donors. Primers for the PCR totalled 60 Vbeta and 13 Jbeta. Generated by immunoSEQ multiplex PCR, the TCRdb table keeps only in-frame clones and is missing some. The sample includes tens of thousands of clones, roughly 80% of them seen just once. Sequenced input: PBMCs. The origin of the receptors is a man under 40 in good health and CMV-seronegative.

The rearrangement uses TRBV2 and TRBJ1-5; 9 positions match TRBD1. Trimming at V came to 6 bases and at J to 7 bases, leaving 7 bases not matched to a gene. CDR1 and CDR2 from the germline V gene are SNHLY and FYNNEI. This CDR3 contains 14 residues. CDR3 DNA: TGTGCCAGCAGACAGGGGGCGTCAGGGCAGCCCCAGCATTTT. It encodes CASRQGASGQPQHF.

This chain connects TRBV11-2 to TRBJ2-3; 7 bases are shared with TRBD1. Germline V gene sequence: CDR1 SGHAT, CDR2 FQNNGV. The CDR3 loop spans 12 amino acids. The ends lost 7 bases at V and 6 bases at J; junction bases unmatched: 4. The CDR3 DNA reads TGTGCCAGCACCAGGGGGTCGGATACGCAGTATTTT. Encoded protein: CASTRGSDTQYF.

The chain employs TRBV10-3 and TRBJ2-7; TRBD2 agrees at 12 bases. The CDR3 consists of 14 residues. CDR1 and CDR2 (germline): ENHRY, SYGVKD. J was trimmed by 4 bases and V by 4 bases; bases with no gene match: 2. As DNA, the CDR3 is TGTGCCATCAGTGGACTAGCGGGGGCATACGAGCAGTACTTC. It translates to CAISGLAGAYEQYF.

The CDR3 sequence is CASSLGVGSGNTIYF. The CDR3 coding sequence is TGTGCCAGCAGCTTGGGAGTCGGCTCTGGAAACACCATATATTTT. This chain joins TRBV5-5 and TRBJ1-3, with D unresolved. Trimming removed 0 bases at V and 0 bases at J, with 7 bases between. Germline CDR1 SGHKS, CDR2 YYEKEE (reference sequence). This CDR3 is built from 15 residues.

This chain joins TRBV2 and TRBJ1-5; no definite D call. This CDR3 spans 13 amino acids. V was clipped by 4 bases and J by 7 bases, with 11 bases between them. Germline loops: CDR1 SNHLY, CDR2 FYNNEI. CDR3: CASSVLENQPQHF. CDR3 sequence (DNA): TGTGCCAGCAGTGTCCTGGAGAACCAGCCCCAGCATTTT.

This chain joins TRBV13 and TRBJ2-5; 7 nucleotides align to TRBD1. Trimming took 3 bases from V and 13 from J; bases not matched to a gene: 14. Germline V lookup: CDR1 PRHDT, CDR2 FYEKMQ (reference sequence). The CDR3 consists of 14 residues. The CDR3 DNA reads TGTGCCAGCAGCTTCCAGGACAGGCTTGGGGCCTCGTACTTC. Residues: CASSFQDRLGASYF.

The chain couples TRBV14 to TRBJ1-1; no clear D gene. The CDR3 has 13 amino acids. Germline V gene data show CDR1 as SGHDN and CDR2 as FVKESK. With 3 bases removed from V and 9 bases from J, the gap between germline ends came to 14 bases. The CDR3, as DNA: TGTGCCAGCAGCCAGGGGAGAGCGGCCCAAGCTTTCTTT. Residues: CASSQGRAAQAFF.

V and J are TRBV7-9 and TRBJ1-2; 7 bases match TRBD1. CDR3 length: 12 amino acids. Germline loops: CDR1 SEHNR, CDR2 FQNEAQ (reference sequence). The V gene end was trimmed by 4 bases and the J gene end by 8 bases; junction bases not matched to a gene: 4. The CDR3 loop reads CASSSNRGGYTF. The CDR3 coding sequence is TGTGCCAGCAGCTCCAACAGGGGCGGCTACACCTTC.

V gene TRBV25-1 combines with J gene TRBJ1-1; 9 nucleotides agree with TRBD1. Germline V gene sequence: CDR1 MGHDK, CDR2 SYGVNS. The CDR3 loop spans 15 amino acids. V lost 5 bases and J lost 3; bases outside the gene matches: 7. CDR3 nucleotides: TGTGCCAGCAGTCCCCGGACAGGGGCCCACACTGAAGCTTTCTTT. This gives the protein CASSPRTGAHTEAFF.

The V gene is TRBV5-1, the J gene TRBJ2-5, with TRBD2 identical over 9 bases. The CDR3 runs to 16 residues. Trimming removed 7 bases from V and 5 bases from J; junction bases left unmatched: 15. Germline CDR1 SGHRS, CDR2 YFSETQ. CDR3 amino acids: CASGPQASGAGETQYF. CDR3 nucleotides: TGCGCCAGCGGCCCACAGGCTAGCGGGGCTGGGGAGACCCAGTACTTC.

This sequence joins TRBV2 and TRBJ2-6, with 9 bases fitting TRBD1. The germline V gene has CDR1 SNHLY and CDR2 FYNNEI. J was trimmed by 2 bases and V by 6 bases; bases with no gene match: 8. The CDR3 has 17 residues. In DNA form, the CDR3 reads TGTGCCAGCAGCCACCGGGACAGGGTCGCTGGGGCCAACGTCCTGACTTTC. Residues: CASSHRDRVAGANVLTF.

This chain uses TRBV11-2 with TRBJ2-3; 10 nucleotides match TRBD1. With V trimmed by 4 bases and J by 1 base, 2 bases remained unmatched. CDR1 is SGHAT and CDR2 is FQNNGV in the germline V gene. The CDR3 is made up of 15 amino acids. The CDR3 region has the DNA TGTGCCAGCAGCTCCGGGACAGGGGGCACAGATACGCAGTATTTT. It translates to CASSSGTGGTDTQYF.

CDR3 in amino acids: CASSLQGADEQFF. The CDR3 DNA sequence: TGCGCCAGCAGCTTACAGGGGGCTGATGAGCAGTTCTTC. The rearrangement joins TRBV5-1 to TRBJ2-1, with 9 bases identical to TRBD1. The CDR3 is 13 amino acids. Germline CDR1 reads SGHRS; CDR2 reads YFSETQ. With V trimmed by 2 bases and J by 8 bases, 2 bases remained unmatched.

This clone has only a few counts. The chain links TRBV5-1 to TRBJ2-1; D remains ambiguous. The CDR3 contains 13 residues. The V and J ends lost 0 bases and 8 bases respectively, with 9 bases between them. CDR1 SGHRS and CDR2 YFSETQ come from the germline V gene. The CDR3 DNA sequence: TGCGCCAGCAGCTTGGGTAGTTTGGATGAGCAGTTCTTC. This encodes CASSLGSLDEQFF.

The chain couples TRBV30 to TRBJ2-1; D gene unclear. Germline V gives CDR1 GTSNPN, CDR2 SVGIG (reference sequence). The length of the CDR3 is 14 residues. V was pared by 5 bases and J by 0 bases, with 11 bases between. This CDR3 reads CAWVDSSSYNEQFF. In DNA form, the CDR3 reads TGTGCCTGGGTCGACTCGAGCTCCTACAATGAGCAGTTCTTC.

This clone has more than one count but fewer than ten. The chain has TRBV2 and TRBJ2-1, with TRBD2 matching over 7 bases. Losses at the gene ends were 6 bases for V and 2 bases for J; bases not matched to a gene: 4. Germline V gene sequence: CDR1 SNHLY, CDR2 FYNNEI. This CDR3 comprises 14 residues. CDR3 in amino acids: CASRGGETYNEQFF. CDR3 nucleotide sequence: TGTGCCAGCAGGGGGGGGGAGACCTACAATGAGCAGTTCTTC.

The DNA of the CDR3 is TGTGCCTGGAACTGGGGCAATTCACCCCTCCACTTT. Amino acid sequence: CAWNWGNSPLHF. The chain has TRBV30 and TRBJ1-6, with a weak D call TRBD1 (5 bases). Per germline, CDR1 GTSNPN and CDR2 SVGIG (reference sequence). CDR3 length: 12 residues. V was pared by 4 bases and J by 7 bases, with 8 bases between.

The chain employs TRBV4-2 and TRBJ1-2; no firm D call. Germline V CDR1 and CDR2: LGHNA, YNFKEQ. Trimming left V 0 bases short and J 4 bases short, with 6 bases between. This CDR3 has 13 residues. CDR3 DNA: TGTGCCAGCAGCCAAGACAGGTTCTATGGCTACACCTTC. This sequence encodes CASSQDRFYGYTF.

The rearrangement uses TRBV30 and TRBJ2-5; TRBD2 might be the D (6 bases). V gave up 5 bases and J gave up 6 bases, with 13 bases separating them. This CDR3 comprises 12 residues. CDR1 is GTSNPN and CDR2 is SVGIG in the germline V gene (reference sequence). CDR3 residues: CAWSGESQTQYF. In DNA form, the CDR3 reads TGTGCCTGGTCGGGGGAGTCTCAGACCCAGTACTTC.

The chain is built from TRBV30 and TRBJ1-6; TRBD1 is a possible D gene (5 bases). This CDR3 spans 14 amino acids. Trimming pared 4 bases from V and 6 bases from J, leaving 13 bases between. Germline CDR1 reads GTSNPN; CDR2 reads SVGIG (reference sequence). The CDR3 is CAWMKGSANSPLHF. The CDR3 DNA reads TGTGCCTGGATGAAGGGGTCGGCTAATTCACCCCTCCACTTT.